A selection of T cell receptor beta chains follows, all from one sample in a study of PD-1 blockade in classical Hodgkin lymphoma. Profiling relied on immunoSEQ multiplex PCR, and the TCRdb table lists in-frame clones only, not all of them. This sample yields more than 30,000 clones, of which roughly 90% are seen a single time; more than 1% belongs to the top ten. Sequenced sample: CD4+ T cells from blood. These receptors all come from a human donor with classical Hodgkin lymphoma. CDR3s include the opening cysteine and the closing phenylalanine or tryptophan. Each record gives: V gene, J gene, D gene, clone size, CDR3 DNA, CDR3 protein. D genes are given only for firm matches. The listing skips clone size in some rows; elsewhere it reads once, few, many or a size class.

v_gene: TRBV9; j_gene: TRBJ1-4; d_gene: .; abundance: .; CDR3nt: TGTGCCAGCAGCGTAGGGGTGCAGAATGAAAAACTGTTTTTT; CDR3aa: CASSVGVQNEKLFF
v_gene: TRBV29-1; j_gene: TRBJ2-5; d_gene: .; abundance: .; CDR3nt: TGCAGCGTTGAAGGCGGGAACCAAGAGACCCAGTACTTC; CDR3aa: CSVEGGNQETQYF
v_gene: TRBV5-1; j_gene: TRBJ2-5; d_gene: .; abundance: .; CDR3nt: TGCGCCAGCAGCTTGGATTTAGAGACCCAGTACTTC; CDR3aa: CASSLDLETQYF
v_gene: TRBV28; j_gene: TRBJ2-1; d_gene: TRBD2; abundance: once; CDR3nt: TGTGCCAGCAGGCCCGGACTAGCGGGAGCGTGGAATGAGCAGTTCTTC; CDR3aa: CASRPGLAGAWNEQFF
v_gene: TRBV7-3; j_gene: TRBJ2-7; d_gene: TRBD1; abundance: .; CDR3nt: TGTGCCAGCAGCTCGGACAGGGGGGGAGAGCAGTACTTC; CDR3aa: CASSSDRGGEQYF
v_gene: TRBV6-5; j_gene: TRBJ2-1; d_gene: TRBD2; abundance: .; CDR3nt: TGTGCCAGCAGTTACGAGCCTAGCGGGAGTTATGAGCAGTTCTTC; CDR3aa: CASSYEPSGSYEQFF
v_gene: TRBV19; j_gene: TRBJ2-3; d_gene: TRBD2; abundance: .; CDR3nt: TGTGCCAGTAGTATATTTGGACTAGCGGGAGGGCCGATCCCCGATACGCAGTATTTT; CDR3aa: CASSIFGLAGGPIPDTQYF
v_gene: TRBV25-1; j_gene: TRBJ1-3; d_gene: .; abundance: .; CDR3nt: TGTGCCAGCAGTGCACCAGGAGTGCGCGGAAACACCATATATTTT; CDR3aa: CASSAPGVRGNTIYF
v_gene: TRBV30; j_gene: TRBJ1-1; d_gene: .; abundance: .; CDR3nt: TGTGCCTGGAGTGGGGGGGCCCACACTGAAGCTTTCTTT; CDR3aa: CAWSGGAHTEAFF
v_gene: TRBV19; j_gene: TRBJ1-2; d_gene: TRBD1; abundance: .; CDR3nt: TGTGCCAGTAGCGCCGGACAGGGGGCTCTACGGGACTACACCTTC; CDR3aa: CASSAGQGALRDYTF
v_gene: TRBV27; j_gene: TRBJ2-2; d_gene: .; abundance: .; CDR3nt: TGTGCCAGCAGTCCAGGGACTTTCACGAACACCGGGGAGCTGTTTTTT; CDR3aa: CASSPGTFTNTGELFF
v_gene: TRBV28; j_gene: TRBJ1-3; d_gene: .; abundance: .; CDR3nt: TGTGCCAGCAGTTCGGGACTGACCTCTGGAAACACCATATATTTT; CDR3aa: CASSSGLTSGNTIYF
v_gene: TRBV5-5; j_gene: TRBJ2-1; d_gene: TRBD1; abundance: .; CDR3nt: TGTGCCAGCAGCATGGGACAGCCAGACGAGCAGTTCTTC; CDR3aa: CASSMGQPDEQFF
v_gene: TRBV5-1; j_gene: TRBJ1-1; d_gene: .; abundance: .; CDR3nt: TGCGCCAGCAGCTTGGTTCAGGGCTTGAACACTGAAGCTTTCTTT; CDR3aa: CASSLVQGLNTEAFF
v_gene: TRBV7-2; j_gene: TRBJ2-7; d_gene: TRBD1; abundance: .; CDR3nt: TGTGCCAGCAGCTTAGCACCAACAGGGGGGAACTACGAGCAGTACTTC; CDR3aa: CASSLAPTGGNYEQYF
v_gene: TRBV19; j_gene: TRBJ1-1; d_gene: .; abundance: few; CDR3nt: TGTGCCAGTAGTGGTGTCTACCCCCCGGACACTGAAGCTTTCTTT; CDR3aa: CASSGVYPPDTEAFF
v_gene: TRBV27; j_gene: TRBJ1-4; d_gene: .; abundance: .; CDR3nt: TGTGCCAGCAGTTTATTCGACGCGGCTAATGAAAAACTGTTTTTT; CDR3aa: CASSLFDAANEKLFF
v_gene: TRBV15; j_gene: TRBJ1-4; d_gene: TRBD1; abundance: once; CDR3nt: TGTGCCACCAGCAGAGGACAGGGGCCTACCGTTAATGAAAAACTGTTTTTT; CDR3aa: CATSRGQGPTVNEKLFF
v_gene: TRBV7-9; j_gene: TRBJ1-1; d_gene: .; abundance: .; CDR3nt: TGTGCCAGCAGCTTAGATAGGCTGCACGAAGCTTTCTTT; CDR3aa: CASSLDRLHEAFF
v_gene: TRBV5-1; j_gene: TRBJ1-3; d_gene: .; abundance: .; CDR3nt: TGCGCCAGCGGAGAGGAACTTGGAGGTGGAAACACCATATATTTT; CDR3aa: CASGEELGGGNTIYF
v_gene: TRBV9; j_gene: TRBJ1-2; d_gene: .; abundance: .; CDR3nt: TGTGCCAGCAGCGCCCATTACAGGGCCCGTAACTATGGCTACACCTTC; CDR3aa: CASSAHYRARNYGYTF
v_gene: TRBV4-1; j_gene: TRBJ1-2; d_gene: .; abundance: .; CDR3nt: TGCGCCAGCAGCCAAGATCCGGGGGAGGGCTATGGCTACACCTTC; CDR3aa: CASSQDPGEGYGYTF
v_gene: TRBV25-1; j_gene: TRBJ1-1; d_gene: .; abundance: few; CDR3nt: TGTGCCAGCAGACAAACCGGGATCATGAACACTGAAGCTTTCTTT; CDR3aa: CASRQTGIMNTEAFF
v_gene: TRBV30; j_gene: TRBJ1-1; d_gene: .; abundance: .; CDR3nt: TGTGCCTGGAGTGTGGGGCGGAGGAACACTGAAGCTTTCTTT; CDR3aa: CAWSVGRRNTEAFF
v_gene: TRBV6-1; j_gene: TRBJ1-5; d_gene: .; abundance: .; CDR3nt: TGTGCCAGCAGTGATAGGCAGGACAATCAGCCCCAGCATTTT; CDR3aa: CASSDRQDNQPQHF
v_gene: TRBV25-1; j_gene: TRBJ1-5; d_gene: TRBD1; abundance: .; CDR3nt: TGTGCCAGCAGCGAACAGGGGAAGGGTCAGCCCCAGCATTTT; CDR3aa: CASSEQGKGQPQHF
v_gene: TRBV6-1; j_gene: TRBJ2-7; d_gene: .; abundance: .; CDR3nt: TGTGCCAGCAGAGAGGACTACCCCAGACAGCAGTACTTC; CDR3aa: CASREDYPRQQYF
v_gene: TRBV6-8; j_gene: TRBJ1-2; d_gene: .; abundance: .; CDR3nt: TGTGCCAGCAGGGAGTTAGGAGGTCAGGAGGAAAGCTATGGCTACACCTTC; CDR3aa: CASRELGGQEESYGYTF
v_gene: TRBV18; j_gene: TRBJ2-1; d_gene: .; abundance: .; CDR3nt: TGTGCCAGCTCACCATTCGGACCGTACTACAATGAGCAGTTCTTC; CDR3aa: CASSPFGPYYNEQFF
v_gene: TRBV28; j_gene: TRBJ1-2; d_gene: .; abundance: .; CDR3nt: TGTGCCAGCAGGTTAGACTATGGCTACACCTTC; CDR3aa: CASRLDYGYTF
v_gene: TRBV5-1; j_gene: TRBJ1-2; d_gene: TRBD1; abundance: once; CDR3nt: TGCGCCAGCAGCTCCCGAGCAGCCGGGACAGGGGTCGGCTACACCTTC; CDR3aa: CASSSRAAGTGVGYTF
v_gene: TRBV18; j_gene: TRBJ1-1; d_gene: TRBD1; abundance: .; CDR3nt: TGTGCCAGCTCCACTCGAGGACAGGGGGACACTGAAGCTTTCTTT; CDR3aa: CASSTRGQGDTEAFF
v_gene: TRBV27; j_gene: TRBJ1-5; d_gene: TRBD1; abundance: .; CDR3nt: TGTGCCAGCAGCCTCCAGGGGGAGAATCAGCCCCAGCATTTT; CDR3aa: CASSLQGENQPQHF
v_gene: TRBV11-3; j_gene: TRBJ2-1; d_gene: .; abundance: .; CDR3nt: TGTGCCAGTACCGCCACTCGACAGGTATACAATGAGCAGTTCTTC; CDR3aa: CASTATRQVYNEQFF
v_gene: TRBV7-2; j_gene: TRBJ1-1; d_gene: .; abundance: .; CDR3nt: TGTGCCAGCAGCTTTCAGTTGAACACTGAAGCTTTCTTT; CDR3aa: CASSFQLNTEAFF
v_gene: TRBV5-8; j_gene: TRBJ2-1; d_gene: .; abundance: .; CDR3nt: TGTGCCAGCAGCTTGGGAGCGGTGAGCTACAATGAGCAGTTCTTC; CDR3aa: CASSLGAVSYNEQFF
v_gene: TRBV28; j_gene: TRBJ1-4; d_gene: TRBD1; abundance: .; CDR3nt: TGTGCCAGCAGTCCTGGACAGGGCCCGGGAAAACTGTTTTTT; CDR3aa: CASSPGQGPGKLFF
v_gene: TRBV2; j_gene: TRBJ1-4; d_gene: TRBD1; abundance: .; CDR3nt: TGTGCCAGCAAGAAACAGGGGGCGCAAGATGAAAAACTGTTTTTT; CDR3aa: CASKKQGAQDEKLFF
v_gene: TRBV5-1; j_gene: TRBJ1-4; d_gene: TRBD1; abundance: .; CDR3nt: TGCGCCAGCAGCCCCGGGACAGATAATGAAAAACTGTTTTTT; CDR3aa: CASSPGTDNEKLFF
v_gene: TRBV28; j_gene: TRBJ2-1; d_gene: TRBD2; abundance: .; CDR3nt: TGTGCCAGCAGTTTGGGGACTAGCGGGAGGGCTCTCCGGCTCTTC; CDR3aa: CASSLGTSGRALRLF
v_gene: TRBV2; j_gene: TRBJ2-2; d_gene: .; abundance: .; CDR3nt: TGTGCCAGCAGTGACCGCGGGGAGCTGTTTTTT; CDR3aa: CASSDRGELFF